The 30 T cell receptor beta chains reported below all come from one sample, sequenced in a study of neoadjuvant anti-PD-1 for oral cavity cancer. Time point here: after neoadjuvant nivolumab, at surgical resection. The method was immunoSEQ multiplex PCR; TCRdb's version includes in-frame clones alone and lacks a portion of them. The sample consists of some 22,000 clones, approximately 27% of them appearing once. The input for sequencing was tumor tissue, taken after nivolumab (anti-PD-1) treatment. These receptors all come from a person aged 40 to 85 with oral cavity squamous cell carcinoma.

This clone was seen a few times. The chain carries TRBV25-1 and TRBJ1-1; perhaps TRBD1 as D (5 bases). The CDR3 totals 14 residues. Germline-derived CDR1 and CDR2 are MGHDK and SYGVNS. V was pared by 3 bases and J by 1 base, with 9 bases between. The CDR3: CASSELTANTEAFF. The CDR3 coding sequence is TGTGCCAGCAGTGAGTTGACAGCGAACACTGAAGCTTTCTTT.

This sequence joins TRBV10-2 and TRBJ2-1; a possible D gene is TRBD2 (6 bases). With 3 bases removed from V and 10 bases from J, the gap between germline ends came to 7 bases. Germline lookup yields CDR1 WSHSY and CDR2 SAAADI. The CDR3 is 11 amino acids. The CDR3 loop is CASSEGLEQFF. For the CDR3, the DNA is TGCGCCAGCAGTGAAGGACTAGAGCAGTTCTTC.

This clone was counted ten times or more. The genes are TRBV6-1 and TRBJ1-5, with no clear D. The CDR3 runs to 14 residues. Germline V gene data show CDR1 as MNHNS and CDR2 as SASEGT. Trimming stripped 6 bases from V and 1 base from J, with 10 bases between. CDR3 coding DNA: TGTGCCAGCAGGCCATCTGGGAGCAATCAGCCCCAGCATTTT. Translated: CASRPSGSNQPQHF.

This sequence joins TRBV9 and TRBJ2-7; D ambiguous. The V end was cut by 0 bases, the J end by 1 base, with 8 bases between. The CDR3 contains 14 residues. CDR1 and CDR2 (germline): SGDLS, YYNGEE. The CDR3 DNA reads as TGTGCCAGCAGCGTAGGTGTGGTTTCCTACGAGCAGTACTTC. It specifies CASSVGVVSYEQYF.

This clone has a single count. This chain connects TRBV6-5 to TRBJ2-7, with TRBD2 identical over 8 bases. The CDR3 loop spans 14 amino acids. Germline CDR1 MNHEY, CDR2 SVGAGI. Trimming took 7 bases from V and 2 from J; bases not matched to a gene: 7. Here the CDR3 reads CASNTGGVTYEQYF. The CDR3 nucleotides read TGTGCCAGCAATACCGGGGGGGTTACCTACGAGCAGTACTTC.

This clone was seen more than once but under ten times. The chain uses TRBV15 and TRBJ1-3, with a tentative D call TRBD1 (6 bases). Germline V gene sequence: CDR1 LNHNV, CDR2 YYDKDF (reference sequence). V shed 3 bases and J shed 0 bases, with 12 bases lying between them. CDR3 size: 16 residues. CDR3 sequence: CATSRPQQGSGNTIYF. The CDR3 region has the DNA TGTGCCACCAGCAGGCCCCAACAGGGCTCTGGAAACACCATATATTTT.

The chain joins TRBV2 to TRBJ2-1; TRBD2 matches 11 bases. V dropped 5 bases and J dropped 6; count of bases not matched to a gene: 9. The CDR3 sequence is 16 residues long. CDR1 is SNHLY, CDR2 FYNNEI, per germline. CDR3 amino acids: CASSRQTSGGPNEQFF. As DNA, the CDR3 is TGTGCCAGCAGTCGACAAACTAGCGGGGGACCCAATGAGCAGTTCTTC.

The chain uses TRBV5-6 and TRBJ2-5; D tentatively reads TRBD1 or TRBD2 (5 bases each). CDR1 is SGHDT, CDR2 YYEEEE, per germline. The length of the CDR3 is 14 residues. Trimming left V 4 bases short and J 1 base short, with 11 bases between. CDR3: CASSRSGAQETQYF. Here the CDR3 DNA reads TGTGCCAGCAGCCGATCCGGGGCCCAAGAGACCCAGTACTTC.

The chain links TRBV19 to TRBJ2-7; 7 nucleotides agree with TRBD1. The V gene end was trimmed by 6 bases and the J gene end by 6 bases; junction bases not matched to a gene: 14. The CDR3 runs to 15 residues. Germline lookup yields CDR1 LNHDA and CDR2 SQIVND (reference sequence). CDR3 loop: CASRGDRVGLGEQYF. The CDR3 DNA follows: TGTGCCAGTAGGGGAGACAGGGTGGGTCTCGGCGAGCAGTACTTC.

The chain uses TRBV2 and TRBJ2-3; TRBD2 agrees at 13 bases. Germline CDR1 and CDR2: SNHLY and FYNNEI. The CDR3 totals 20 residues. V shed 10 bases, J shed 0 bases, and the junction held 19 bases outside the gene matches. CDR3 coding DNA: TGTGCCAATTCCTACCCGGGACTAGCGGGGATCCGTACTAGCACAGATACGCAGTATTTT. Translation gives CANSYPGLAGIRTSTDTQYF.

The V gene is TRBV2, the J gene TRBJ1-1; D is unresolved. Germline CDR1 is SNHLY and CDR2 is FYNNEI. The V and J ends lost 7 bases and 0 bases respectively, with 6 bases between them. The CDR3 extends over 12 amino acids. The CDR3 DNA reads as TGTGCCAGCATTTTTATGAACACTGAAGCTTTCTTT. Translated, it gives CASIFMNTEAFF.

The J gene is TRBJ1-5, the V gene TRBV30; possible D gene TRBD1, 5 bases. CDR3 length: 15 amino acids. V shed 0 bases and J shed 0 bases, with 9 bases lying between them. Germline-derived CDR1 and CDR2 are GTSNPN and SVGIG (reference sequence). CDR3: CAWSVGGGSNQPQHF. As DNA, the CDR3 is TGTGCCTGGAGTGTCGGGGGAGGTAGCAATCAGCCCCAGCATTTT.

This rearrangement joins TRBV5-8 to TRBJ1-1; 9 bases map to TRBD1. The trim removed 0 bases at V and 2 bases at J, leaving 2 bases unmatched. Germline V CDR1 and CDR2: SGHTS, YDEGEE. The CDR3 is made up of 15 amino acids. The CDR3 sequence: CASSLDRGRNTEAFF. CDR3 coding DNA: TGTGCCAGCAGCTTGGACAGGGGGCGTAACACTGAAGCTTTCTTT.

The genes are TRBV5-6 and TRBJ1-1; D unresolved. V shed 5 bases and J shed 1 base, with 9 bases lying between them. The CDR3 has 13 amino acids. The germline V gene has CDR1 SGHDT and CDR2 YYEEEE. The CDR3 DNA reads as TGTGCCAGCAGAACCTGGGCGAACACTGAAGCTTTCTTT. Its protein is CASRTWANTEAFF.

The V call is TRBV6-4, the J call TRBJ2-1; 9 bases match TRBD2. CDR1 is MRHNA, CDR2 SNTAGT, per germline. V shed 2 bases and J 7 bases; nucleotides not matched to a gene: 9. The CDR3 runs 16 residues. For the CDR3, the DNA is TGTGCCAGCAGTGACGACGCTGGCGGGGGGGGAAATGAGCAGTTCTTC. The encoded protein is CASSDDAGGGGNEQFF.

This chain links TRBV10-2 with TRBJ2-2; D assignment may be TRBD1 or TRBD2 (5 bases each). The V gene lost 0 bases and the J gene lost 2 bases, with 10 bases spanning the gap. Germline lookup yields CDR1 WSHSY and CDR2 SAAADI. This CDR3 spans 16 amino acids. The CDR3 DNA reads as TGCGCCAGCAGTGAGTCTACGGGGCTCAACACCGGGGAGCTGTTTTTT. Protein: CASSESTGLNTGELFF.

J is TRBJ1-1 and V is TRBV9; D possibly corresponds to TRBD1 (6 bases). Trimming removed 3 bases at V and 1 base at J, with 7 bases between. The CDR3 spans 13 residues. The germline gives CDR1 SGDLS, CDR2 YYNGEE. CDR3 protein: CASSATGNTEAFF. CDR3 in DNA: TGTGCCAGCAGCGCGACAGGGAACACTGAAGCTTTCTTT.

In its sample, this clone is medium-sized. V gene TRBV9 combines with J gene TRBJ2-3, with 14 nucleotides matching TRBD2. CDR1 and CDR2 (germline): SGDLS, YYNGEE. The junction had 8 bases not matched to a gene; V was cut back by 0 bases and J by 5 bases. CDR3 size: 18 residues. The CDR3 coding sequence is TGTGCCAGCAGCGTAGCCCGGGAGGGACTAGCGGGGGTAGATACGCAGTATTTT. This sequence encodes CASSVAREGLAGVDTQYF.

This rearrangement joins TRBV30 to TRBJ1-4, with a tentative D call TRBD1 (6 bases). V dropped 3 bases and J dropped 5 bases, with 10 bases sitting between them. The CDR3 runs to 13 residues. Germline CDR1 reads GTSNPN; CDR2 reads SVGIG (reference sequence). CDR3 coding DNA: TGTGCCTGGAGGCGCCAGGGGAATGAAAAACTGTTTTTT. This encodes CAWRRQGNEKLFF.

This clone has ten or more counts. V usage is TRBV11-2 and J usage is TRBJ1-1; D is uncertain. V lost 1 base and J lost 1, with 7 bases in between. CDR3 length: 14 residues. The V gene's germline CDR1 is SGHAT and CDR2 FQNNGV. The DNA of the CDR3 is TGTGCCAGCAGCTTAGGGTACGGGAACACTGAAGCTTTCTTT. Its translation: CASSLGYGNTEAFF.

The V gene is TRBV6-5, the J gene TRBJ2-7; 9 nucleotides match TRBD1. The CDR3 is made up of 14 amino acids. Germline CDR1 is MNHEY and CDR2 is SVGAGI. The junction had 9 bases not matched to a gene; V was cut back by 6 bases and J by 6 bases. Here the CDR3 reads CASSNRGPRGEQYF. The CDR3 bases are TGTGCCAGCAGCAACAGGGGGCCCCGGGGCGAGCAGTACTTC.

This clone has more than one count but fewer than ten. This chain joins TRBV11-2 and TRBJ1-4, with 7 bases aligning to TRBD1. The CDR3 has 15 residues. J gave up 3 bases and V 5 bases, and 6 bases lay outside the gene matches. CDR1 is SGHAT, CDR2 FQNNGV, per germline. The DNA for the CDR3 is TGTGCCAGCAGCGTTTCCGGGACAGCTAATGAAAAACTGTTTTTT. Encoded protein: CASSVSGTANEKLFF.

This chain uses TRBV30 with TRBJ1-2; D not resolved. The CDR3 is 14 residues long. Germline V gene sequence: CDR1 GTSNPN, CDR2 SVGIG (reference sequence). The V and J ends lost 2 bases and 1 base respectively, with 11 bases between them. Here the CDR3 DNA reads TGTGCCTGGAGTAGAGGAAGTAGTAACTATGGCTACACCTTC. Residues: CAWSRGSSNYGYTF.

This clone was counted only a few times. Sequence at one end of the junction differs from germline and may be a read error. V is TRBV25-1 and J is TRBJ2-7, with TRBD2 as a possible D gene (6 bases). CDR3 length: 13 residues. CDR1 and CDR2 (germline): MGHDK, SYGVNS. CDR3 in amino acids: CASSPSEGLVPRF. DNA of the CDR3: TGTGCCAGCAGTCCCTCTGAGGGACTGGTCCCACGCTTC.

The gene calls are TRBV5-4 and TRBJ2-7; 7 bases are shared with TRBD1. Trimming cost V 0 bases and J 3 bases; bases outside gene matches: 3. The CDR3 sequence is 14 residues long. Germline CDR1 SGHNT, CDR2 YYREEE (reference sequence). CDR3 nucleotides: TGTGCCAGCAGCTTGGGACAGGGATTCTACGAGCAGTACTTC. This sequence encodes CASSLGQGFYEQYF.

V gene TRBV5-4 combines with J gene TRBJ2-6; 10 bases agree with TRBD1. The J segment lost 3 bases and the V segment lost 0 bases, leaving 3 bases of the junction unmatched. CDR3 length equals 17 residues. Germline CDR1 reads SGHNT; CDR2 reads YYREEE (reference sequence). The CDR3 sequence is CASSLATGGGGANVLTF. DNA for the CDR3: TGTGCCAGCAGCTTGGCGACAGGGGGCGGTGGGGCCAACGTCCTGACTTTC.

This clone turned up a few times. The chain links TRBV5-1 to TRBJ1-5, with D tentatively TRBD1 (6 bases). The CDR3 loop spans 14 amino acids. V lost 5 bases, J lost 6 bases, and 15 bases lay in between. Germline lookup yields CDR1 SGHRS and CDR2 YFSETQ. DNA of the CDR3: TGCGCCAGCAGTATCGGGGGCTTAGGTCAGCCCCAGCATTTT. It yields the protein CASSIGGLGQPQHF.

This clone was observed a handful of times. This sequence joins TRBV30 and TRBJ1-4; no clear D gene. The length of the CDR3 is 13 residues. The germline CDR1 and CDR2 sequences are GTSNPN and SVGIG (reference sequence). V gave up 3 bases and J gave up 7 bases, with 12 bases separating them. The CDR3 nucleotides are TGTGCCTGGAGCTGGGCAGGTCGTGAAAAACTGTTTTTT. Protein: CAWSWAGREKLFF. The variable domain in full, with the rest retrieved from reference TRBV30 and TRBJ1-4, is SQTIHQWPATLVQPVGSPLSLECTVEGTSNPNLYWYRQAAGRGLQLLFYSVGIGQISSEVPQNLSASRPQDRQFILSSKKLLLSDSGFYLCAWSWAGREKLFFGSGTQLSVL.

The chain links TRBV5-1 to TRBJ2-3; the match to TRBD2 covers 10 bases. The J segment lost 8 bases and the V segment lost 4 bases, leaving 7 bases of the junction unmatched. This CDR3 has 14 amino acids. Looked up from germline, CDR1 is SGHRS and CDR2 is YFSETQ. CDR3 sequence (DNA): TGCGCCAGCAGCCAGACTAGCGGGCTCGCTACGCAGTATTTT. Translated, it gives CASSQTSGLATQYF.

The chain uses TRBV5-1 and TRBJ1-3; D is possibly TRBD1 (6 bases). Trimming shortened V by 4 bases and J by 0 bases, and 11 bases separated the two germline ends. The CDR3 length is 15 residues. Looked up from germline, CDR1 is SGHRS and CDR2 is YFSETQ. CDR3 DNA sequence: TGCGCCAGCAGCCCGCAGGGGTTCTCTGGAAACACCATATATTTT. Translated, it gives CASSPQGFSGNTIYF.